These 7 T cell receptor beta chains were sequenced from one sample in a study of shared clonotypes between healthy human individuals (TCRdb year 2020). The library was generated by the immunoSEQ multiplex PCR assay. The source is immuneACCESS, and TCRdb retained only in-frame sequences with V and J called. Part of the clones is not carried over; for the studies checked, unresolved V genes explain less than half of this, and the remainder is unexplained. The sample data list about 480,000 clones, and 60% to 85% of these were observed just once. The ten largest clones represent under 15% of the sample. Sequences were obtained from PBMCs. The source of these receptors is a woman in her thirties or forties in good health. Some clones in this sample may be carry-over from other donors' samples.

The CDR3 DNA reads as TGTGCCAGCACCAGTGGGCGACCCTACAATGAGCAGTTCTTC. Its translation: CASTSGRPYNEQFF. The gene calls are TRBV6-1 and TRBJ2-1; D not certain. The CDR3 totals 14 residues. Germline V gene data show CDR1 as MNHNS and CDR2 as SASEGT. V lost 7 bases and J lost 2, with 12 bases in between.

The chain joins TRBV18 to TRBJ1-5; 8 nucleotides agree with TRBD1. The CDR3 runs 20 residues. V gave up 1 base and J gave up 7 bases; unmatched junction bases: 21. Germline V gives CDR1 KGHSH, CDR2 LQKENI. The CDR3 here is CASSPQTLNTGGGVGQPQHF. The CDR3 DNA reads TGTGCCAGCTCACCACAAACCTTAAATACAGGGGGTGGCGTCGGGCAGCCCCAGCATTTT.

J is TRBJ1-1 and V is TRBV19; D not certain. CDR1 and CDR2 from the germline V gene are LNHDA and SQIVND (reference sequence). The CDR3 is 14 amino acids. V dropped 0 bases and J dropped 7 bases, with 12 bases sitting between them. CDR3 coding DNA: TGTGCCAGTAGTATAGATCGACCCCCCTATGAAGCTTTCTTT. Its protein product is CASSIDRPPYEAFF.

The chain couples TRBV7-8 to TRBJ1-3; D unclear. The CDR3 contains 16 residues. Trimming left V 1 base short and J 1 base short, with 11 bases between. Germline V gene sequence: CDR1 SGHVS, CDR2 FQNEAQ. The CDR3 DNA is TGTGCCAGCAGCTTAGGGCTCGTGGGTTCTGGAAACACCATATATTTT. Protein product: CASSLGLVGSGNTIYF. Based on the CDR3 plus reference TRBV7-8 and TRBJ1-3, the full variable domain is GAGVSQSPRYKVAKRGQDVALRCDPISGHVSLFWYQQALGQGPEFLTYFQNEAQLDKSGLPSDRFFAERPEGSVSTLKIQRTQQEDSAVYLCASSLGLVGSGNTIYFGEGSWLTVV.

The rearrangement joins TRBV2 to TRBJ2-2; 9 bases are a match to TRBD1. The CDR3 is 15 residues long. The germline gives CDR1 SNHLY, CDR2 FYNNEI. Losses at the gene ends were 1 base for V and 6 bases for J; bases not matched to a gene: 3. CDR3 residues: CASSEGDRVAGELFF. The CDR3 bases are TGTGCCAGCAGTGAAGGGGACAGGGTTGCCGGGGAGCTGTTTTTT.

In regard to this clone: Other DNA variants within this sample encode the same CDR3. The chain joins TRBV5-1 to TRBJ2-3; perhaps TRBD1 as D (6 bases). Germline values: CDR1 SGHRS, CDR2 YFSETQ. V shed 4 bases and J shed 3 bases, with 12 bases lying between them. CDR3 length: 14 amino acids. The CDR3 protein is CASSPGQNTDTQYF. The CDR3 DNA follows: TGCGCCAGCAGCCCCGGACAGAATACAGATACGCAGTATTTT.

In the case of this clone: Other DNA sequences in the sample encode the same CDR3. The chain recombines TRBV18 with TRBJ1-1; perhaps TRBD1 as D (6 bases). The CDR3 is 13 residues long. Germline V gives CDR1 KGHSH, CDR2 LQKENI. The V end lost 6 bases, the J end lost 0 bases, and 8 bases lay between the germline ends. This chain's CDR3 is CASSRTVNTEAFF. The CDR3 coding sequence is TGTGCCAGCTCCAGGACAGTGAACACTGAAGCTTTCTTT.